Shown below are 17 T cell receptor beta chains from a single sample sequenced in a study of identifying expanded T cells in peripheral blood. This table comes from immunoSEQ multiplex PCR, and its TCRdb copy is limited to in-frame clones, with some not included. The sample includes fewer than 85,000 clones, approximately 85% of them seen just once. Sequencing was performed on blood. These TCRs come from a person aged 18 to 75 in good health.

The V call is TRBV18, the J call TRBJ2-7, with 7 positions matching TRBD2. The CDR3 is made up of 14 amino acids. Germline lookup yields CDR1 KGHSH and CDR2 LQKENI. V lost 3 bases to trimming and J lost 0 bases; unmatched junction nucleotides: 2. In DNA, the CDR3 is TGTGCCAGCTCACCTAGCGGGCGCTCCTACGAGCAGTACTTC. This gives the protein CASSPSGRSYEQYF.

This clone was recorded once. The chain joins TRBV19 to TRBJ2-1; 12 bases agree with TRBD2. This CDR3 contains 14 residues. With V trimmed by 6 bases and J by 4 bases, 1 base remained unmatched. Germline V CDR1 and CDR2: LNHDA, SQIVND (reference sequence). The CDR3 DNA sequence: TGTGCCAGTAGGACTAGCGGGGGTTACAATGAGCAGTTCTTC. Protein product: CASRTSGGYNEQFF.

The chain links TRBV19 to TRBJ2-3; 7 bases are shared with TRBD2. This CDR3 is built from 16 residues. V gave up 7 bases and J gave up 4 bases; unmatched junction bases: 14. Germline V gene data show CDR1 as LNHDA and CDR2 as SQIVND (reference sequence). The CDR3: CASTDNGGSSADTQYF. The DNA of the CDR3 is TGTGCCAGTACCGATAACGGCGGGAGTAGCGCAGATACGCAGTATTTT. The whole variable domain, remainder taken from reference TRBV19 and TRBJ2-3, is DGGITQSPKYLFRKEGQNVTLSCEQNLNHDAMYWYRQDPGQGLRLIYYSQIVNDFQKGDIAEGYSVSREKKESFPLTVTSAQKNPTAFYLCASTDNGGSSADTQYFGPGTRLTVL.

The chain combines TRBV29-1 with TRBJ1-2; D is perhaps TRBD1 (6 bases). The germline V gene encodes CDR1 SQVTM and CDR2 ANQGSEA. V lost 4 bases, J lost 1 base, and 22 bases lay in between. The CDR3 covers 17 residues. CDR3 sequence reads: CSVVSGGQWRSNYGYTF. The CDR3 nucleotides are TGCAGCGTTGTCTCGGGGGGACAATGGCGAAGTAACTATGGCTACACCTTC. The full variable domain, rest sourced from reference TRBV29-1 and TRBJ1-2, is SAVISQKPSRDICQRGTSLTIQCQVDSQVTMMFWYRQQPGQSLTLIATANQGSEATYESGFVIDKFPISRPNLTFSTLTVSNMSPEDSSIYLCSVVSGGQWRSNYGYTFGSGTRLTVV.

The V gene is TRBV29-1, the J gene TRBJ1-5, with D possibly being TRBD1 (6 bases). V lost 4 bases to trimming and J lost 0 bases, with 7 bases between them. The CDR3 covers 13 residues. CDR1 and CDR2 (germline): SQVTM, ANQGSEA. DNA of the CDR3: TGCAGCGTTGCCAGGGGTAGCAATCAGCCCCAGCATTTT. Its protein product is CSVARGSNQPQHF. The whole variable domain, remainder taken from reference TRBV29-1 and TRBJ1-5, is SAVISQKPSRDICQRGTSLTIQCQVDSQVTMMFWYRQQPGQSLTLIATANQGSEATYESGFVIDKFPISRPNLTFSTLTVSNMSPEDSSIYLCSVARGSNQPQHFGDGTRLSIL.

This chain connects TRBV21-1 to TRBJ1-5. TRBV21-1 is a pseudogene locus. This CDR3 is built from 17 residues. The CDR3 loop reads CASSKDEGSAGDQPQHF. In DNA form, the CDR3 reads TGTGCCAGCAGCAAAGATGAGGGGAGTGCTGGCGATCAGCCCCAGCATTTT.

The CDR3: CASSMGTSPETQYF. CDR3 in DNA: TGTGCCAGTAGTATGGGTACTAGTCCTGAGACCCAGTACTTC. The rearrangement links TRBV19 to TRBJ2-5; TRBD2 might be the D (5 bases). The CDR3 is 14 residues long. V was clipped by 3 bases and J by 5 bases, with 13 bases between them. Germline V gives CDR1 LNHDA, CDR2 SQIVND (reference sequence).

This clone was recorded only once. Other nucleotide sequences in the sample specify the same CDR3. The gene calls are TRBV11-2 and TRBJ2-7; possible D gene TRBD1, 6 bases. This CDR3 has 12 residues. V was cut by 5 bases and J by 3 bases, with 8 bases left in between. Germline V gene lookup returns CDR1 SGHAT and CDR2 FQNNGV. CDR3 sequence (DNA): TGTGCCAGCAGCCTGGACAGCTACGAGCAGTACTTC. Translating it yields CASSLDSYEQYF.

The gene calls are TRBV15 and TRBJ2-2, with D uncertain. V lost 0 bases and J 3 bases, leaving 11 bases between the germline ends. Germline CDR1 and CDR2: LNHNV and YYDKDF (reference sequence). CDR3 length: 16 amino acids. CDR3 loop: CATSRDPALYTGELFF. The CDR3 nucleotides read TGTGCCACCAGCAGAGATCCCGCCCTCTACACCGGGGAGCTGTTTTTT.

The rearrangement joins TRBV11-2 to TRBJ2-7; D not resolved. Trimming removed 3 bases from V and 0 bases from J, with 12 bases in between. The germline gives CDR1 SGHAT, CDR2 FQNNGV. The CDR3 sequence is 15 residues long. CDR3 nucleotides: TGTGCCAGCAGCTTCCCGTTGAGACACTCCTACGAGCAGTACTTC. This encodes CASSFPLRHSYEQYF.

This chain uses TRBV2 with TRBJ2-7; 7 bases match TRBD2. The CDR3 totals 14 residues. With 1 base clipped from V and 6 bases from J, the junction kept 6 bases outside the gene matches. From germline, CDR1 is SNHLY and CDR2 FYNNEI. The CDR3 sequence: CASSEVAGVGEQYF. The CDR3 nucleotides read TGTGCCAGCAGTGAAGTGGCGGGAGTGGGCGAGCAGTACTTC.

This chain uses TRBV7-2 with TRBJ2-6; D is uncertain. V gave up 1 base and J gave up 1 base, with 17 bases separating them. This CDR3 region has 19 residues. CDR1 is SGHTA, CDR2 FQGNSA, per germline. Written as DNA, the CDR3 is TGTGCCAGCAGCTTAGTTGGTCCCCCAGGAAGGTCTGGGGCCAACGTCCTGACTTTC. Translated, it gives CASSLVGPPGRSGANVLTF.

This chain uses TRBV7-2 with TRBJ2-3; TRBD2 aligns across 8 bases. Germline CDR1 and CDR2: SGHTA and FQGNSA. CDR3 length: 16 residues. J was trimmed by 4 bases and V by 2 bases; bases with no gene match: 8. The CDR3: CASSLTQREPADTQYF. Here the CDR3 DNA reads TGTGCCAGCAGCTTAACCCAGCGGGAGCCCGCAGATACGCAGTATTTT.

This sequence joins TRBV19 and TRBJ2-3, with D perhaps TRBD1 (6 bases). The CDR3 has 15 residues. The germline V and J ends were trimmed by 3 bases and 4 bases, with 14 bases remaining between them. Germline assignment: CDR1 LNHDA and CDR2 SQIVND (reference sequence). The CDR3 bases are TGTGCCAGTAGTATGGCCTCAGGGGTCCCAGATACGCAGTATTTT. Residues: CASSMASGVPDTQYF.

This chain connects TRBV11-2 to TRBJ2-2, with 7 bases identical to TRBD2. The CDR3 loop spans 14 amino acids. Germline values: CDR1 SGHAT, CDR2 FQNNGV. With 1 base clipped from V and 5 bases from J, the junction kept 1 base outside the gene matches. The CDR3 spells CASSLVGGTGELFF. CDR3 nucleotide sequence: TGTGCCAGCAGCTTAGTGGGAGGGACCGGGGAGCTGTTTTTT.

The chain has TRBV4-2 and TRBJ2-1; 8 nucleotides agree with TRBD1. The CDR3 covers 13 residues. J lost 9 bases, V lost 0 bases, and 1 base had no gene match. Germline V gene sequence: CDR1 LGHNA, CDR2 YNFKEQ. CDR3 in amino acids: CASSQDTGGEQFF. The CDR3 DNA reads TGTGCCAGCAGCCAAGATACAGGGGGTGAGCAGTTCTTC.

This chain connects TRBV19 to TRBJ2-7, with a weak D call TRBD1 (6 bases). In germline, CDR1 is LNHDA, CDR2 SQIVND (reference sequence). The CDR3 loop spans 13 amino acids. The V gene lost 4 bases and the J gene lost 3 bases, with 10 bases spanning the gap. This chain's CDR3 is CASSSGQIYEQYF. The CDR3 DNA sequence: TGTGCCAGTAGTAGCGGACAGATCTACGAGCAGTACTTC.